This TCR beta chain originates from a study of human CD8 memory T cell subsets. Broader study findings: Chao1 estimates suggested higher diversity in stem-like memory T cells than in precursor exhausted T cells.

UMI-labeled 5' RACE yielded the TCR beta libraries. TCRdb re-called the 5' RACE reads, yielding one record per CDR3 amino acid sequence without DNA. Found here are 6,500 to 7,000 distinct CDR3 sequences; the top ten clones hold around 24%. This CDR3 spans 14 amino acids. CDR1 is SGDLS, CDR2 YYNGEE, per germline. Notes on this clonotype: Its matching antigen is unknown.

The gene calls are TRBV9 and TRBJ2-1; TCRdb names TRBD1, which stays unverified in the absence of DNA. The sequenced material came from CD8+ T cells from PBMCs. This TCR derives from a human donor in good health. CDR3 sequence reads: CASSPPGRYNEQFF.